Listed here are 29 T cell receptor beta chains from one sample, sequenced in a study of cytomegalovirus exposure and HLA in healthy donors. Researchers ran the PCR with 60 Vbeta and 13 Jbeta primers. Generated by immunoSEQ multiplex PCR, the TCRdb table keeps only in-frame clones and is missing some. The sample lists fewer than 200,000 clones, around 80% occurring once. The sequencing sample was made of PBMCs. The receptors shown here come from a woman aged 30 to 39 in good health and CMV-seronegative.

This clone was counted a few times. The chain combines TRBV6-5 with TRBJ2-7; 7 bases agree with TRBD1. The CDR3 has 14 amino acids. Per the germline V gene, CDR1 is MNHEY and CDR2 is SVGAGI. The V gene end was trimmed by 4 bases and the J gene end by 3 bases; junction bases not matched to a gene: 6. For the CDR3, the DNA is TGTGCCAGCAGTTCGTTGGACAGGCTCTACGAGCAGTACTTC. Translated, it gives CASSSLDRLYEQYF.

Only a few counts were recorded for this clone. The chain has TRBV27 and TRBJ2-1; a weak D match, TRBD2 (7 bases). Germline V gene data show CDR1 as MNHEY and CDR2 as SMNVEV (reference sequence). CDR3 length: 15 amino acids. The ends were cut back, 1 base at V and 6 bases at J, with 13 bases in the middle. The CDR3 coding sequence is TGTGCCAGCAGTTTATACGGGGGGCACGGCAATGAGCAGTTCTTC. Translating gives CASSLYGGHGNEQFF.

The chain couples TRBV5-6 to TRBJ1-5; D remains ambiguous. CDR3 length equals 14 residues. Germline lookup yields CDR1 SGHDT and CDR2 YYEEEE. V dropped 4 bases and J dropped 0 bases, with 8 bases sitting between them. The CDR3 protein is CASSRRFSNQPQHF. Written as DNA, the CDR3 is TGTGCCAGCAGCCGGAGATTTAGCAATCAGCCCCAGCATTTT.

CDR3 in DNA: TGCGCCAGCAGCCAAGACCCACAGGGGGCGTTCTACGAGCAGTACTTC. This gives the protein CASSQDPQGAFYEQYF. The chain couples TRBV4-3 to TRBJ2-7; 9 bases are shared with TRBD1. From germline, CDR1 is LGHNA and CDR2 YSLEER. This CDR3 contains 16 residues. J lost 3 bases, V lost 0 bases, and 6 bases had no gene match.

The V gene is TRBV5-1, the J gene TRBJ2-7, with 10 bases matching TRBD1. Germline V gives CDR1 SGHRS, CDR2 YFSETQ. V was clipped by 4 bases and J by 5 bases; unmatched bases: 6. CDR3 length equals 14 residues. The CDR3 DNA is TGCGCCAGCAGCACCTGGACAGGGGGGAACGAGCAGTACTTC. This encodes CASSTWTGGNEQYF.

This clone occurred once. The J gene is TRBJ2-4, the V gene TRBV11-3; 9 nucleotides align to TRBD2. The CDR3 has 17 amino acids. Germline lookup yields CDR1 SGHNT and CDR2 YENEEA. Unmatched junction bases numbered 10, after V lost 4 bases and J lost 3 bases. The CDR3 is CASSSRLAARGKNIQYF. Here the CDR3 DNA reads TGTGCCAGCAGCTCAAGACTAGCGGCAAGGGGCAAAAACATTCAGTACTTC.

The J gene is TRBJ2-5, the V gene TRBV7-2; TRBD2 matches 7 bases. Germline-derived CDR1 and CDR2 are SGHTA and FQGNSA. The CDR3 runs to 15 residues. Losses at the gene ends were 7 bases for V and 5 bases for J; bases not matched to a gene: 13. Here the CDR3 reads CASTDRGGEMETQYF. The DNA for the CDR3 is TGTGCCAGCACCGATAGGGGAGGGGAGATGGAGACCCAGTACTTC.

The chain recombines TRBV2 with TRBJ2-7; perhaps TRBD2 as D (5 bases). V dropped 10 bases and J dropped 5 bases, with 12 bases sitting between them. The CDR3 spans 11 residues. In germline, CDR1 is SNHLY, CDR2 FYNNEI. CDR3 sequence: CAITTGDEQYF. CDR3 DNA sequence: TGTGCCATAACGACCGGGGACGAGCAGTACTTC.

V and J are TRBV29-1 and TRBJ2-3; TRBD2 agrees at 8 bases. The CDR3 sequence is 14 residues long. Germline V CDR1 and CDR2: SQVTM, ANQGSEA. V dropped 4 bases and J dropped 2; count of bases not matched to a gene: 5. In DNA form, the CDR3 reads TGCAGCGTTGCAAGCGGGAGAATCACAGATACGCAGTATTTT. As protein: CSVASGRITDTQYF.

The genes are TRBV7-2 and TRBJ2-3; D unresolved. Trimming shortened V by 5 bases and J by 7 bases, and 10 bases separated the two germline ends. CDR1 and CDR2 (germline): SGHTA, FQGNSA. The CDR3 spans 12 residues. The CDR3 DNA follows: TGTGCCAGCAGCCCACGAGGAAATACGCAGTATTTT. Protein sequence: CASSPRGNTQYF.

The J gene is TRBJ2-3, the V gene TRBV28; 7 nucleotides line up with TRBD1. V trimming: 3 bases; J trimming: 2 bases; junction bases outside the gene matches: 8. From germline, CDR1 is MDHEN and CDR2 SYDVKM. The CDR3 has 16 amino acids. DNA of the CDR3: TGTGCCAGCAGTTTGAGGGGGACAGCATCCACAGATACGCAGTATTTT. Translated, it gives CASSLRGTASTDTQYF.

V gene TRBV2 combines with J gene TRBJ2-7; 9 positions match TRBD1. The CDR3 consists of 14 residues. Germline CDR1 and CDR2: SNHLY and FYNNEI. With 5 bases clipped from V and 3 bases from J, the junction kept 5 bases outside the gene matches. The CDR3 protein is CASSTGGTSYEQYF. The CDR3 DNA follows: TGTGCCAGCAGTACAGGGGGCACCAGCTACGAGCAGTACTTC. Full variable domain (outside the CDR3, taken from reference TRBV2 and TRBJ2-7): EPEVTQTPSHQVTQMGQEVILRCVPISNHLYFYWYRQILGQKVEFLVSFYNNEISEKSEIFDDQFSVERPDGSNFTLKIRSTKLEDSAMYFCASSTGGTSYEQYFGPGTRLTVT.

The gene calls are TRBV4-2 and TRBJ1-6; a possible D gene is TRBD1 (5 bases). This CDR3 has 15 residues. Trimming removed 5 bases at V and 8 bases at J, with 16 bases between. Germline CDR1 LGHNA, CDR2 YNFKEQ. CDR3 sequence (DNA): TGTGCCAGCAGCTCCTCGGGACTCGATTATTCACCCCTCCACTTT. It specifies CASSSSGLDYSPLHF.

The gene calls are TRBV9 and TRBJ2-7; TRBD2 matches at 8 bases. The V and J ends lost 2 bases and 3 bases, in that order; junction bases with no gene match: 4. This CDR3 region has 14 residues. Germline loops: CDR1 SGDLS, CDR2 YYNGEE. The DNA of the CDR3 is TGTGCCAGCAGCGTTACTAGCGGCGGCTACGAGCAGTACTTC. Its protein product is CASSVTSGGYEQYF.

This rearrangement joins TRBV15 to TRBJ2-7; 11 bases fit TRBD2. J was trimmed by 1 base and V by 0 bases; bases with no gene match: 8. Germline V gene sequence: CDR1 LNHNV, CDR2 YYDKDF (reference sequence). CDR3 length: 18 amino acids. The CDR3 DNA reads TGTGCCACCAGCAGAGAGAGTAGCGGGAGGGCCTTTTCCTACGAGCAGTACTTC. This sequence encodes CATSRESSGRAFSYEQYF.

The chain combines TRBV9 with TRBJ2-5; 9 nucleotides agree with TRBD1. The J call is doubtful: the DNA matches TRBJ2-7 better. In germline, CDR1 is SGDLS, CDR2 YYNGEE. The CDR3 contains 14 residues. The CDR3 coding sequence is TGTGCCAGCAGCCCCAACAGGGGGCGGAACGAGCAGTACTTC. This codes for CASSPNRGRNEQYF.

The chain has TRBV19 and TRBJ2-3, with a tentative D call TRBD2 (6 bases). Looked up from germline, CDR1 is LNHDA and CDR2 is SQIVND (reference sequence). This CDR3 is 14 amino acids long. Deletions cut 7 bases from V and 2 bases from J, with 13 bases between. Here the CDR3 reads CASKAGSSTDTQYF. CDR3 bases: TGTGCCAGTAAGGCGGGGTCTTCCACAGATACGCAGTATTTT.

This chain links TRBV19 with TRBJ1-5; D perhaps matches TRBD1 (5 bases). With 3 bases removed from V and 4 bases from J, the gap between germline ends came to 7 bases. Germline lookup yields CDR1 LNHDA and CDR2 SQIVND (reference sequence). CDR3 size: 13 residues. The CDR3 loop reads CASSMGPNQPQHF. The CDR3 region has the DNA TGTGCCAGTAGTATGGGGCCAAATCAGCCCCAGCATTTT.

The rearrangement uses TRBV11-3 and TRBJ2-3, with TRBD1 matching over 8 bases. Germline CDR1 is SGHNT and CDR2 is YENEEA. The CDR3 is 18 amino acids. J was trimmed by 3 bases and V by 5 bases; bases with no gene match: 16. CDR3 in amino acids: CASSLGAAGTGGTDTQYF. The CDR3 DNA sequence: TGTGCCAGCAGCCTTGGGGCCGCCGGGACAGGAGGAACAGATACGCAGTATTTT. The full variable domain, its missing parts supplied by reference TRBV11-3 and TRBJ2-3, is EAGVVQSPRYKIIEKKQPVAFWCNPISGHNTLYWYLQNLGQGPELLIRYENEEAVDDSQLPKDRFSAERLKGVDSTLKIQPAELGDSAVYLCASSLGAAGTGGTDTQYFGPGTRLTVL.

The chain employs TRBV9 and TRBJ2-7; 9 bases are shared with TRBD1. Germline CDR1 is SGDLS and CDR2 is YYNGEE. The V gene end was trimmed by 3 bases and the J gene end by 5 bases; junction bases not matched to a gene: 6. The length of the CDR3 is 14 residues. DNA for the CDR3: TGTGCCAGCAGCGCGACAGGGGGTGAGAACGAGCAGTACTTC. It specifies CASSATGGENEQYF.

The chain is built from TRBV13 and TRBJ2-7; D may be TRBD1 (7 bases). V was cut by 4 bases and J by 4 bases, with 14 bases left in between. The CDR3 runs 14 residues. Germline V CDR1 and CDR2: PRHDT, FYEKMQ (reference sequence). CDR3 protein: CASSSQTGRYEQYF. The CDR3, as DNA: TGTGCCAGCAGCTCTCAGACAGGGAGGTACGAGCAGTACTTC.

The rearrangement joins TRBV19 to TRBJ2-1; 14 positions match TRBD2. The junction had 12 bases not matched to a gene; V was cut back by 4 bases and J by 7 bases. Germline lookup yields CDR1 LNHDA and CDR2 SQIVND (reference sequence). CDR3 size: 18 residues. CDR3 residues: CASSTLTSGRVKANEQFF. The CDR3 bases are TGTGCCAGTAGTACTCTGACTAGCGGGAGGGTTAAAGCTAATGAGCAGTTCTTC.

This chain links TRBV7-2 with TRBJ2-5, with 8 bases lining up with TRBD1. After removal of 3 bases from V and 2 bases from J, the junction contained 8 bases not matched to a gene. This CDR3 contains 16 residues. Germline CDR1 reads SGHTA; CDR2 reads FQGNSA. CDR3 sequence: CASSLGTGTSQETQYF. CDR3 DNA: TGTGCCAGCAGCTTGGGGACAGGAACCTCACAAGAGACCCAGTACTTC. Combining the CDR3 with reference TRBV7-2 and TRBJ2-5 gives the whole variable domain GAGVSQSPSNKVTEKGKDVELRCDPISGHTALYWYRQSLGQGLEFLIYFQGNSAPDKSGLPSDRFSAERTGGSVSTLTIQRTQQEDSAVYLCASSLGTGTSQETQYFGPGTRLLVL.

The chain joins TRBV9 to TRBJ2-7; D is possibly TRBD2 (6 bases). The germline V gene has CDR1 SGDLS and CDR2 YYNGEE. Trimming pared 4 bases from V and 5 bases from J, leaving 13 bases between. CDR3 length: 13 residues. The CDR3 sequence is CASSRGGGDEQYF. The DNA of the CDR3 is TGTGCCAGCAGCCGGGGAGGAGGCGACGAGCAGTACTTC. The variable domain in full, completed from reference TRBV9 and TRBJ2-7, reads DSGVTQTPKHLITATGQRVTLRCSPRSGDLSVYWYQQSLDQGLQFLIQYYNGEERAKGNILERFSAQQFPDLHSELNLSSLELGDSALYFCASSRGGGDEQYFGPGTRLTVT.

CDR3 loop: CASTIAGGDNEQFF. The CDR3 DNA follows: TGTGCCAGCACTATAGCGGGGGGGGACAATGAGCAGTTCTTC. The J gene is TRBJ2-1, the V gene TRBV27; 11 bases match TRBD2. The CDR3 runs 14 residues. Germline lookup yields CDR1 MNHEY and CDR2 SMNVEV (reference sequence). The V segment lost 7 bases and the J segment 5 bases; nucleotides outside the gene matches: 4.

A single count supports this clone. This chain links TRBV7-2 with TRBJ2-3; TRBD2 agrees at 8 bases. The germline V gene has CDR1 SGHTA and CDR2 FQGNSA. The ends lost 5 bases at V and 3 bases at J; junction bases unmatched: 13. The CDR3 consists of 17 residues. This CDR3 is CASSPEGRGRRTDTQYF. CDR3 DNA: TGTGCCAGCAGCCCAGAGGGACGCGGGAGGAGGACAGATACGCAGTATTTT.

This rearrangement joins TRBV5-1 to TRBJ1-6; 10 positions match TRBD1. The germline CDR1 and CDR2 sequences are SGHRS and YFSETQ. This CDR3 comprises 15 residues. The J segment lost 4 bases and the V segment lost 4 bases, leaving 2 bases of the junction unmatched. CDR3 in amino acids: CASSRGQGYNSPLHF. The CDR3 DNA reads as TGCGCCAGCAGCAGGGGACAGGGGTATAATTCACCCCTCCACTTT.

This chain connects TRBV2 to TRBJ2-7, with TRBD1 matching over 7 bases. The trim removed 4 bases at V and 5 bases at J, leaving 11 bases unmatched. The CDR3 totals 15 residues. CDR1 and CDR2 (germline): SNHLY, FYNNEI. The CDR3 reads CASSGVQGNSDEQYF. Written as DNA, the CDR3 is TGTGCCAGCAGTGGCGTACAGGGGAACAGCGACGAGCAGTACTTC.

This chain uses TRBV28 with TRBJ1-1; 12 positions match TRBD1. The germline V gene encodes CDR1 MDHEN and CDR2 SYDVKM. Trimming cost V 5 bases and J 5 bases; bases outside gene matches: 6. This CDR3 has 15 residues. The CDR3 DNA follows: TGTGCCAGCAGTCCGGGACAGGGGGCGCGTACTGAAGCTTTCTTT. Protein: CASSPGQGARTEAFF. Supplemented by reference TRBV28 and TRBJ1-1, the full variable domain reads DVKVTQSSRYLVKRTGEKVFLECVQDMDHENMFWYRQDPGLGLRLIYFSYDVKMKEKGDIPEGYSVSREKKERFSLILESASTNQTSMYLCASSPGQGARTEAFFGQGTRLTVV.